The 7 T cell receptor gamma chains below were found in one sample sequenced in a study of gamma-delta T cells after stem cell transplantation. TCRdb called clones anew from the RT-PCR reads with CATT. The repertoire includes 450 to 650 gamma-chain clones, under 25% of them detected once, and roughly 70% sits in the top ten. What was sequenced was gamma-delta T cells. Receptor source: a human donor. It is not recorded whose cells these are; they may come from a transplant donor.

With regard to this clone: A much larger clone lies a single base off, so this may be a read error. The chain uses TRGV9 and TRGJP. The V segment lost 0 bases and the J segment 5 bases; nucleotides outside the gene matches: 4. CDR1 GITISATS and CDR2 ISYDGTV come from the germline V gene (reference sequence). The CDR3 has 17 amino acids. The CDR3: CALWEVRKELGKKIKVF. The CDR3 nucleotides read TGTGCCTTGTGGGAGGTGCGGAAAGAGTTGGGCAAAAAAATCAAGGTATTT.

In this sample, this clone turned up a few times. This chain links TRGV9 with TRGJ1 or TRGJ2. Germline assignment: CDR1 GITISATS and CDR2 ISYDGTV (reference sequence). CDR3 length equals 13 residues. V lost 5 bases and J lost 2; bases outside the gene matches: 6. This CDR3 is CALWAGDYYKKLF. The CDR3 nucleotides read TGTGCCTTGTGGGCGGGGGATTATTATAAGAAACTCTTT.

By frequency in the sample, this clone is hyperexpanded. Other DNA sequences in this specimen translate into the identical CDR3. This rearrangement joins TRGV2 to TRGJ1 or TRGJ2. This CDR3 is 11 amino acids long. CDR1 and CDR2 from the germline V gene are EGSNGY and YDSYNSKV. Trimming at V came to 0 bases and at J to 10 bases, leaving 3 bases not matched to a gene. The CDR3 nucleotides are TGTGCCACCTGGGACGGGCGAAAGAAACTCTTT. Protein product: CATWDGRKKLF.

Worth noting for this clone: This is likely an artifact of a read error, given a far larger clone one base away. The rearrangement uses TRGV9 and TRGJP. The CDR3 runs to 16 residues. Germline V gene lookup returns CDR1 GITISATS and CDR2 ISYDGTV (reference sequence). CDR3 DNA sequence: TGTGCCTTGTGGGAGGTGCAAGAGTTGGACAAAAAAATCAAGGTATTT. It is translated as CALWEVQELDKKIKVF.

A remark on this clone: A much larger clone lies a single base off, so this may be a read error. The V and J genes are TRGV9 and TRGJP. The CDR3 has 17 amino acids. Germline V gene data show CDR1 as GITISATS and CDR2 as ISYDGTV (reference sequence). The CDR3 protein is CALWEYGLGLGKKNKVF. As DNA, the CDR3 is TGTGCCTTGTGGGAGTACGGGTTAGGGTTGGGCAAAAAAAACAAGGTATTT.

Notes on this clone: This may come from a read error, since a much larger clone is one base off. As DNA, the CDR3 is TGTGCCTTGTGGGAGGTGAAAGAGTTGGGCAAAAAAAACAAGGTATTT. Translating it yields CALWEVKELGKKNKVF. This chain connects TRGV9 to TRGJP. The CDR3 sequence is 16 residues long. Germline lookup yields CDR1 GITISATS and CDR2 ISYDGTV (reference sequence).

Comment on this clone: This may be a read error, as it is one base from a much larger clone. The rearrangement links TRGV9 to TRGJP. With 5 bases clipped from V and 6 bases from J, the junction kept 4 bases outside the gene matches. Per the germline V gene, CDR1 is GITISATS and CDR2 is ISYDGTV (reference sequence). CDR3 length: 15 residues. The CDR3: CALWVRELGKKIKVF. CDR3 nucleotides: TGTGCCTTGTGGGTAAGAGAGTTGGGCAAAAAAATCAAGGTATTT.